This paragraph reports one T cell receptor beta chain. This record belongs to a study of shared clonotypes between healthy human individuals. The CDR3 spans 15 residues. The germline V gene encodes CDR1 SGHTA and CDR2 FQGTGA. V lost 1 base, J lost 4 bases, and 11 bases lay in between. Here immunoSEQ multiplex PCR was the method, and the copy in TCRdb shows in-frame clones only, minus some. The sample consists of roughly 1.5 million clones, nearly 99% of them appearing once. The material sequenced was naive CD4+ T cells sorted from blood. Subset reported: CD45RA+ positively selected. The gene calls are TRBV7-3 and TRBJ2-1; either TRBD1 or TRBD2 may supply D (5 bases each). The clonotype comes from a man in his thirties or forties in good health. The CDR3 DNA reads TGTGCCAGCAGCTTAAGCCGGGACGGGTACAATGAGCAGTTCTTC. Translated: CASSLSRDGYNEQFF. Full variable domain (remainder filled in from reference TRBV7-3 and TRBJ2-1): GAGVSQTPSNKVTEKGKYVELRCDPISGHTALYWYRQSLGQGPEFLIYFQGTGAADDSGLPNDRFFAVRPEGSVSTLKIQRTERGDSAVYLCASSLSRDGYNEQFFGPGTRLTVL.